This is a list of T cell receptor beta chains from one sample in a study of sequential checkpoint blockade in melanoma. Libraries were prepared by immunoSEQ multiplex PCR; TCRdb keeps only in-frame clonotypes and omits some of them. The data show some 10,000 clones, 55% to 85% seen once. Sequencing was performed on CD8+ T cells sorted from blood (inferred from file names), taken from a patient given nivolumab and ipilimumab in sequence. The origin of the receptors is a human donor with melanoma. Each CDR3 is given without its conserved first and last residue. Fields, in order: J gene, V gene, CDR3 protein.

J: TRBJ2-1; V: TRBV9; CDR3: ASSGLVQF
J: TRBJ2-3; V: TRBV20-1; CDR3: SARASDTQY
J: TRBJ2-2; V: TRBV5-6; CDR3: ASSLSGGGGTGELF
J: TRBJ1-2; V: TRBV5-6; CDR3: ASSTDRGLDGYT
J: TRBJ1-1; V: TRBV5-1; CDR3: ASSLAGGYTEAF
J: TRBJ2-3; V: TRBV6-4; CDR3: ASSATGAGPDTQY
J: TRBJ1-1; V: TRBV27; CDR3: ASSPQGGPEAF
J: TRBJ2-2; V: TRBV7-2; CDR3: ASRPQGSGELF
J: TRBJ1-1; V: TRBV5-4; CDR3: ASSLGSNMNTEAF
J: TRBJ2-2; V: TRBV5-1; CDR3: ASSPTGPLAGGITGELF
J: TRBJ2-1; V: TRBV27; CDR3: ASSFPGRGQF
J: TRBJ2-3; V: TRBV15; CDR3: ATSRSSGQPTDTQY
J: TRBJ2-1; V: TRBV6-4; CDR3: ASSDSSGSYNEQF
J: TRBJ2-2; V: TRBV6-5; CDR3: ASRRGDHTGELF
J: TRBJ2-3; V: TRBV6-1; CDR3: ATSRGGTDTQY
J: TRBJ2-2; V: TRBV7-7; CDR3: ASSLATGGFTGELF
J: TRBJ1-5; V: TRBV10-2; CDR3: ASSDEAGWQPQH
J: TRBJ2-6; V: TRBV30; CDR3: AWSVRGSGANVLT
J: TRBJ2-3; V: TRBV6-5; CDR3: ASSSGGVGRPDTQY
J: TRBJ2-7; V: TRBV27; CDR3: ASSSFDRATVYEQY
J: TRBJ1-1; V: TRBV14; CDR3: ASSQGWTSEAF
J: TRBJ2-7; V: TRBV15; CDR3: ATSRGTSVAYEQY